This T cell receptor (beta chain) was identified in a study of T-cell reconstitution after alpha-beta-depleted transplantation in children. With regard to this clonotype: A read error may explain this, as a much larger clone is one base away.

The CDR3 is 17 residues long. Germline CDR1 reads DFQATT; CDR2 reads SNEGSKA (reference sequence). Preparing the TCRbeta library involved the use of unique molecular identifiers. From the PCR reads, TCRdb called clonotypes with MiXCR, one entry per CDR3 protein. The sample shows about 690,000 distinct CDR3 sequences, approximately 17% of them seen only once. This TCR came from a human donor who donated a stem cell graft to a child with acute myeloid leukemia. The chain couples TRBV20-1 to TRBJ2-5, with 11 bases aligning to TRBD2. This sample comprised PBMCs from the stem cell graft donor, obtained from the stem cell graft. This CDR3 reads CCAETPGTSGPQETQYF. CDR3 DNA sequence: TGCTGTGCTGAGACCCCTGGGACTAGCGGACCTCAAGAGACCCAGTACTTC.